Each of the 5 T cell receptor beta chains below was sequenced from the same sample in a study of cytomegalovirus exposure and HLA in healthy donors. Vbeta (60) and Jbeta (13) primers were used in the PCR. Libraries were prepared by immunoSEQ multiplex PCR; TCRdb keeps only in-frame clonotypes and omits some of them. The sample has about 160,000 clones, roughly two thirds seen once. The sample comprised PBMCs. The receptors derive from a young woman in good health and CMV-seronegative.

The chain is built from TRBV28 and TRBJ1-6; D unclear. V was cut by 0 bases and J by 3 bases, with 6 bases left in between. The CDR3 contains 15 residues. Germline CDR1 reads MDHEN; CDR2 reads SYDVKM. CDR3 loop: CASSLWRNYNSPLHF. DNA of the CDR3: TGTGCCAGCAGTTTATGGCGGAACTATAATTCACCCCTCCACTTT.

This clone was seen more than once but under ten times. This chain links TRBV9 with TRBJ2-7, with D perhaps TRBD2 (5 bases). This CDR3 has 16 amino acids. V dropped 2 bases and J dropped 3 bases, with 18 bases sitting between them. The germline V gene has CDR1 SGDLS and CDR2 YYNGEE. This chain's CDR3 is CASSVNAGRGSYEQYF. The CDR3 bases are TGTGCCAGCAGCGTCAATGCCGGACGGGGAAGCTACGAGCAGTACTTC. The full variable domain, with the rest looked up from reference TRBV9 and TRBJ2-7, is DSGVTQTPKHLITATGQRVTLRCSPRSGDLSVYWYQQSLDQGLQFLIQYYNGEERAKGNILERFSAQQFPDLHSELNLSSLELGDSALYFCASSVNAGRGSYEQYFGPGTRLTVT.

This rearrangement joins TRBV7-6 to TRBJ1-2; 8 bases align to TRBD1. The germline gives CDR1 SGHVS, CDR2 FNYEAQ. V was clipped by 1 base and J by 7 bases; unmatched bases: 11. The CDR3 contains 16 residues. Written as DNA, the CDR3 is TGTGCCAGCAGCTTAGTTGGCAGGGGGCGCGCGGGTGGCTACACCTTC. This encodes CASSLVGRGRAGGYTF.

As DNA, the CDR3 is TGCGCCAGCAGCCAAGAGGTGGTGCTAGCGGAAAACGGGGAGCAGTACTTC. It is translated as CASSQEVVLAENGEQYF. The chain couples TRBV4-3 to TRBJ2-7; 7 bases align to TRBD2. The ends lost 0 bases at V and 7 bases at J; junction bases unmatched: 15. The germline V gene encodes CDR1 LGHNA and CDR2 YSLEER. The CDR3 extends over 17 amino acids.

The V gene is TRBV5-6, the J gene TRBJ2-7; D perhaps matches TRBD2 (6 bases). The CDR3 runs to 13 residues. CDR1 is SGHDT, CDR2 YYEEEE, per germline. V shed 3 bases and J shed 1 base, with 8 bases lying between them. CDR3 nucleotides: TGTGCCAGCAGCTCCGGACTATCCTACGAGCAGTACTTC. Translated, it gives CASSSGLSYEQYF.